These 10 T cell receptor beta chains were sequenced from one sample in a study of blood T cells in healthy people across ages. A second PCR, run for roughly 7 to 11 cycles, used a sample-barcoded 5' primer plus a J-beta primer mix. TCRdb passed the 5' RACE reads through MiXCR, listing each CDR3 protein once. Among around 1,000,000 distinct CDR3 sequences listed, more than 30% were seen once. The sample consisted of blood. These TCRs come from a young man in good health.

V and J are TRBV9 and TRBJ2-4, with TRBD2 matching 10 bases. Trimming at V came to 1 base and at J to 6 bases, leaving 7 bases not matched to a gene. Germline CDR1 SGDLS, CDR2 YYNGEE. The CDR3 runs to 16 residues. The CDR3 sequence is CASSVRERGGGNIQYF. The CDR3 nucleotides are TGTGCCAGCAGCGTACGAGAGCGGGGGGGTGGAAACATTCAGTACTTC.

The V call is TRBV29-1, the J call TRBJ2-7; the match to TRBD1 covers 8 bases. Germline CDR1 reads SQVTM; CDR2 reads ANQGSEA. V was pared by 5 bases and J by 0 bases, with 3 bases of the junction left unmatched. The CDR3 extends over 13 amino acids. CDR3 protein: CSVSDRGSYEQYF. The CDR3 coding sequence is TGCAGCGTTAGCGACAGGGGCTCCTACGAGCAGTACTTC.

V is TRBV7-2 and J is TRBJ2-3, with no clear D. V lost 1 base and J 5 bases, leaving 10 bases between the germline ends. Germline V gene sequence: CDR1 SGHTA, CDR2 FQGNSA. This CDR3 is 14 amino acids long. The CDR3: CASSLGGSQDTQYF. In DNA form, the CDR3 reads TGTGCCAGCAGCTTAGGAGGCAGTCAAGATACGCAGTATTTT.

This clonotype was observed a few times. J is TRBJ1-6 and V is TRBV4-3; 7 bases match TRBD1. V gave up 4 bases and J gave up 7 bases; unmatched junction bases: 4. This CDR3 has 14 amino acids. Per the germline V gene, CDR1 is LGHNA and CDR2 is YSLEER. The CDR3 loop reads CASSRGQQNSPLHF. The DNA for the CDR3 is TGCGCCAGCAGCCGGGGACAGCAGAATTCACCCCTCCACTTT.

This clonotype was observed a handful of times. The rearrangement links TRBV5-5 to TRBJ1-2; possible D gene TRBD1, 6 bases. Germline V gene sequence: CDR1 SGHKS, CDR2 YYEKEE (reference sequence). V lost 6 bases and J lost 8, with 26 bases in between. This CDR3 has 16 amino acids. CDR3 in amino acids: CASNRGGPSSANGYTF. The CDR3 DNA is TGTGCCAGCAATCGAGGGGGGCCGTCTTCCGCCAACGGCTACACCTTC.

In its sample, this clonotype was seen many times. This rearrangement joins TRBV25-1 to TRBJ2-7; D is possibly TRBD2 (5 bases). The germline V and J ends were trimmed by 1 base and 3 bases, with 16 bases remaining between them. This CDR3 is built from 16 residues. Germline values: CDR1 MGHDK, CDR2 SYGVNS. The CDR3 here is CASSEWELSGLYEQYF. The CDR3 DNA sequence: TGTGCCAGCAGTGAATGGGAGCTAAGTGGGCTCTACGAGCAGTACTTC.

The rearrangement joins TRBV6-6 to TRBJ1-1; D is ambiguous. Deletions cut 6 bases from V and 0 bases from J, with 14 bases between. Per germline, CDR1 MNHNY and CDR2 SVGAGI (reference sequence). The CDR3 covers 15 residues. The CDR3 is CASRLSPGMNTEAFF. CDR3 nucleotides: TGTGCCAGCAGGCTAAGTCCGGGAATGAACACTGAAGCTTTCTTT.

The chain is built from TRBV12-3 or TRBV12-4 and TRBJ2-1; D is perhaps TRBD2 (6 bases). V lost 8 bases and J 9 bases, leaving 17 bases between the germline ends. The length of the CDR3 is 13 residues. This chain's CDR3 is CASYSGERGEQFF. Here the CDR3 DNA reads TGTGCCAGCTACTCGGGAGAACGGGGTGAGCAGTTCTTC.

This chain uses TRBV5-8 with TRBJ1-2, with D possibly matching TRBD1 (5 bases). The ends were cut back, 7 bases at V and 6 bases at J, with 19 bases in the middle. The CDR3 runs to 14 residues. Germline V gene lookup returns CDR1 SGHTS and CDR2 YDEGEE. CDR3: CASGVPGPPDGYTF. The CDR3 DNA is TGTGCCAGCGGAGTCCCGGGACCTCCAGATGGCTACACCTTC.

The chain couples TRBV9 to TRBJ1-1; maybe TRBD1 (6 bases). This CDR3 has 14 amino acids. Per germline, CDR1 SGDLS and CDR2 YYNGEE. Trimming took off 3 bases at V and 6 bases at J, with 15 bases between the two ends. The CDR3, as DNA: TGTGCCAGCAGCGAACAACAGGGCTTGCCTGAAGCTTTCTTT. It encodes CASSEQQGLPEAFF.